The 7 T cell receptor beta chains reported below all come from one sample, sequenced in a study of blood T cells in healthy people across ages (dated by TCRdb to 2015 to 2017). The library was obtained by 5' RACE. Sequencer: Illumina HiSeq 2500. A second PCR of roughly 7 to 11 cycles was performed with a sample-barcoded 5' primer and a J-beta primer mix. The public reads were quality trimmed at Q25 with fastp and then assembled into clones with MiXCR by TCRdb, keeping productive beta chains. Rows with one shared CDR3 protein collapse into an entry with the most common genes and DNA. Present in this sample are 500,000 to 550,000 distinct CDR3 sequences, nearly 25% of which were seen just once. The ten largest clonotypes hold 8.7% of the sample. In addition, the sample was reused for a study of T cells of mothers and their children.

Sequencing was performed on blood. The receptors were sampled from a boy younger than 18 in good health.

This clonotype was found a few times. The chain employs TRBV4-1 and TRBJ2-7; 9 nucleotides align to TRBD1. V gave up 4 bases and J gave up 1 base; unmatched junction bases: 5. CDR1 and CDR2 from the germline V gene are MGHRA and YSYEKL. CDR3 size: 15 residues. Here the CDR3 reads CASSLRTGESYEQYF. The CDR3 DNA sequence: TGCGCCAGCAGCCTTCGGACAGGGGAGTCCTACGAGCAGTACTTC.

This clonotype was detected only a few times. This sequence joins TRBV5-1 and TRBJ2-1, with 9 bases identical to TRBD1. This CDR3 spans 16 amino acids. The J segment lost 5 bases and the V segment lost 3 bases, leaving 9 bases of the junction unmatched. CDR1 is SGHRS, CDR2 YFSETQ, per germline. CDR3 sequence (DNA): TGCGCCAGCAGCTCGGGGGACAGGGCGATTAACAATGAGCAGTTCTTC. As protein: CASSSGDRAINNEQFF.

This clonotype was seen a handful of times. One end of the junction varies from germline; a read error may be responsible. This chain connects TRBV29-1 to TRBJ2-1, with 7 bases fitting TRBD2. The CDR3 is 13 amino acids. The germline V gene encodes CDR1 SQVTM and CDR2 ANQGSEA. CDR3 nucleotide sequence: TGCAGCGTGGGGGGGGTCTCCTACAATGAGCAGTCCTTC. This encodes CSVGGVSYNEQSF.

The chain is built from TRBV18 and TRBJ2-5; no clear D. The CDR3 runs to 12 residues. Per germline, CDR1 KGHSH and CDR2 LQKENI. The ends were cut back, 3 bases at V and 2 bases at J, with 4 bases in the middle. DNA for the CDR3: TGTGCCAGCTCACCCCATCAAGAGACCCAGTACTTC. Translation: CASSPHQETQYF.

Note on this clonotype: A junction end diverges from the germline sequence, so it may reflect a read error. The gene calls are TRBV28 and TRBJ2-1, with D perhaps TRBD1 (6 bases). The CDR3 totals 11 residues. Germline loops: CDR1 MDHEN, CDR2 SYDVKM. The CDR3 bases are TGTGTCAGCAGTTTAAGACAGGTCTGGTTCTTC. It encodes CVSSLRQVWFF.

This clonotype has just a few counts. CDR3 DNA: TGCGCCAGCAGCCAAGATCTATTCAGCCTGAGCTCCTATAATTCACCCCTCCACTTT. Protein: CASSQDLFSLSSYNSPLHF. V and J are TRBV4-1 and TRBJ1-6; D not resolved. CDR3 size: 19 residues. The V and J ends lost 0 bases and 0 bases respectively, with 15 bases between them. In germline, CDR1 is MGHRA, CDR2 YSYEKL.

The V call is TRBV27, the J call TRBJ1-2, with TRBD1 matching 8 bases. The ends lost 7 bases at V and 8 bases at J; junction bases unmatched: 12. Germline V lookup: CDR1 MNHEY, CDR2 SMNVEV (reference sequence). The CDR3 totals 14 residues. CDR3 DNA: TGTGCCAGCAACCCCAGGGGGCCGAACGGAGGCTACACCTTC. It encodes CASNPRGPNGGYTF.